This T cell receptor beta chain came from a study of tumor-infiltrating lymphocytes in primary liver carcinoma. Study overall: Patients were men and women aged 30 to 69 years.

Notes on the study in general: Appearing in all five tumor regions was true of only about 7-24% of top clones. Tumor-adjacent and tumor-blood pairs overlapped less than tumor region pairs did.

Total RNA and DNA came together from around 20-30 mg of bulk tissue without cell sorting. Over 80% of the cells in every tumor sample were viable tumor cells. This clonotype is a singleton in its sample. Antigen specificity is unknown. V lost 9 bases, J lost 9 bases, and 14 bases stayed unmatched. Germline CDR1 and CDR2: MNHEY and SVGAGI. CDR3 length equals 15 residues. A primer matching the constant region was used to make TCR beta cDNA from approximately 0.55 ug of total RNA. The TCR beta library was amplified through three nested multiplex PCR rounds in a modified ARM-PCR procedure. Running around 10 cycles apiece, the first two PCR rounds relied on TRBV1-TRBV30 forward primers together with a C-beta reverse primer. TCRdb fed the multiplex PCR reads into MiXCR, producing one record per CDR3 protein. The sample yields some 110,000 distinct CDR3 sequences, approximately 78% seen once.

V and J are TRBV6-5 and TRBJ2-7, with 13 bases fitting TRBD2. The receptor was derived from a man aged 35-49 years with primary liver carcinoma and hepatitis B virus infection. Source material: liver tumor tissue from sampling region 3. The subset was: tumor region T3, left-lateral pole. The CDR3 region is CASRRTSGRSWGQYF. CDR3 nucleotide sequence: TGTGCCAGTAGGCGGACTAGCGGGAGATCTTGGGGGCAGTACTTC.